Only a few counts were recorded for the clone carrying this T cell receptor (beta chain). The antigen is undetermined. This sample was taken from a study of cytomegalovirus exposure and HLA in healthy donors. Study-level points and caveats: In vitro experiments confirmed that three CMV-associated chains were specific for CMV antigens. It was reported that TCR beta sequences correctly inferred the HLA-A and HLA-B alleles for most subjects.

This CDR3 is 15 amino acids long. J gave up 3 bases and V 2 bases, and 9 bases lay outside the gene matches. Per germline, CDR1 GTSNPN and CDR2 SVGIG (reference sequence). The PCR was carried out with 60 Vbeta primers and 13 Jbeta primers. Libraries were prepared by immunoSEQ multiplex PCR; TCRdb keeps only in-frame clonotypes and omits some of them. The sample has approximately 180,000 clones; 77% are singletons. The sequencing input was PBMCs. The receptor comes from a woman aged 60-70 years in good health and CMV-seropositive. This chain links TRBV30 with TRBJ2-7; 8 bases agree with TRBD2. CDR3 sequence: CAWSPQRGFNYEQYF. The CDR3 DNA reads TGTGCCTGGAGTCCTCAGCGGGGGTTCAACTACGAGCAGTACTTC.